The entry below describes one TCR beta chain. This entry belongs to a study of monozygotic twins with inflammatory bowel disease. Following a re-call of the 5' RACE reads, TCRdb has one entry per CDR3 protein and lacks DNA. Its table lists about 210,000 distinct CDR3 sequences. Sequenced: blood. The sequence was collected from a human donor with ulcerative colitis or Crohn's disease, or a healthy co-twin of an affected twin (not recorded which).

The chain's CDR3 is CASSFGGNTIYF. The V and J genes are TRBV12-3 or TRBV12-4 and TRBJ1-3. CDR3 length equals 12 residues.